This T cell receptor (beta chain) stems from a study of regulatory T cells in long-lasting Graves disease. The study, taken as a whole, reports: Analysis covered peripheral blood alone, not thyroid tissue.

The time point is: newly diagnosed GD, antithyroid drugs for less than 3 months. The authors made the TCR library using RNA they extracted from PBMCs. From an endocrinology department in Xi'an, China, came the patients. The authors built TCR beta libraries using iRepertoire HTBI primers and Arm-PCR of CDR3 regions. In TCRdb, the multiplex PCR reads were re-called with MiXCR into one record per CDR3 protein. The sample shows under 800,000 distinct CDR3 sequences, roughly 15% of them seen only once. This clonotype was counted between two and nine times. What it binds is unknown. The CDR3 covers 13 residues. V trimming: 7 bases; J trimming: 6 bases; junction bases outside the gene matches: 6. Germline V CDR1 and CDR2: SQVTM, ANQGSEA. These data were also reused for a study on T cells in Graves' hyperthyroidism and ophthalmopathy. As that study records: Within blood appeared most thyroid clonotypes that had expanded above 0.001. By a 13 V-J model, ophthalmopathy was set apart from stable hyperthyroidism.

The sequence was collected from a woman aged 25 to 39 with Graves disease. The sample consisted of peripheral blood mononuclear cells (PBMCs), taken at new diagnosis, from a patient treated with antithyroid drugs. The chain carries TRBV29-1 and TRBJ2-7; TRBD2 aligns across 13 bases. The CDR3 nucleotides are TGCAGCGGACGGACTAGCGGGAGTGGCGAGCAGTACTTC. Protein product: CSGRTSGSGEQYF.